The 32 T cell receptor beta chains given below trace back to one sample, sequenced in a study of blood T cell repertoires in COVID-19. Assay: immunoSEQ multiplex PCR; the TCRdb copy retains only in-frame clones and omits some. The sample carries 55,000 to 75,000 clones, 70% to 90% recorded once. The sample comprised peripheral blood. These receptors all stem from a man aged 50-59 years with acute or convalescent COVID-19.

The CDR3 reads CAWRGGGGPQHF. Written as DNA, the CDR3 is TGTGCCTGGAGGGGGGGAGGCGGACCCCAGCATTTT. The chain uses TRBV30 and TRBJ1-5, with D perhaps matching TRBD1 (5 bases). The CDR3 covers 12 residues. V dropped 3 bases and J dropped 10 bases, with 13 bases sitting between them. Germline CDR1 reads GTSNPN; CDR2 reads SVGIG (reference sequence). Drawing the rest from reference TRBV30 and TRBJ1-5, the complete variable domain is SQTIHQWPATLVQPVGSPLSLECTVEGTSNPNLYWYRQAAGRGLQLLFYSVGIGQISSEVPQNLSASRPQDRQFILSSKKLLLSDSGFYLCAWRGGGGPQHFGDGTRLSIL.

DNA for the CDR3: TGTGCCAGCAAGGGGCGGGAGGGCGCCAAAAACATTCAGTACTTC. Translating gives CASKGREGAKNIQYF. This chain joins TRBV2 and TRBJ2-4, with 9 bases that match TRBD2. The length of the CDR3 is 15 residues. Germline CDR1 is SNHLY and CDR2 is FYNNEI. V dropped 7 bases and J dropped 1; count of bases not matched to a gene: 5.

This clone was seen a few times. Different DNA sequences within this sample yield the same CDR3. This chain connects TRBV6-5 to TRBJ1-1; possibly TRBD1 for D (6 bases). This CDR3 has 14 residues. Per the germline V gene, CDR1 is MNHEY and CDR2 is SVGAGI. Deletions cut 2 bases from V and 1 base from J, with 8 bases between. DNA of the CDR3: TGTGCCAGCAGTTACCCGGACAGGAACACTGAAGCTTTCTTT. This sequence encodes CASSYPDRNTEAFF.

J is TRBJ2-1 and V is TRBV18, with D maybe TRBD1 (5 bases). The CDR3 sequence is 14 residues long. Germline loops: CDR1 KGHSH, CDR2 LQKENI. The germline V and J ends were trimmed by 5 bases and 5 bases, with 13 bases remaining between them. The DNA for the CDR3 is TGTGCCAGCTCATCGCTGGCAGGGAACAATGAGCAGTTCTTC. Residues: CASSSLAGNNEQFF.

The chain combines TRBV4-2 with TRBJ2-7; D not resolved. The germline V gene has CDR1 LGHNA and CDR2 YNFKEQ. V shed 0 bases and J shed 1 base, with 10 bases lying between them. This CDR3 has 15 amino acids. As DNA, the CDR3 is TGTGCCAGCAGCCAAGATACGGGTGGATCCTACGAGCAGTACTTC. It yields the protein CASSQDTGGSYEQYF.

The rearrangement joins TRBV6-6 to TRBJ2-1, with D maybe TRBD1 (7 bases). The CDR3 contains 13 residues. CDR1 and CDR2 (germline): MNHNY, SVGAGI (reference sequence). Trimming took 5 bases from V and 9 from J, leaving 14 bases between them. The DNA of the CDR3 is TGTGCCAGCAGTCCCCAGGGGGGTACTGAGCAGTTCTTC. Translated: CASSPQGGTEQFF.

The chain joins TRBV7-8 to TRBJ1-1, with D maybe TRBD1 (5 bases). The CDR3 spans 14 residues. Germline V gene sequence: CDR1 SGHVS, CDR2 FQNEAQ. V lost 4 bases and J lost 6, with 15 bases in between. The CDR3 nucleotides read TGTGCCAGCAGCTCTAGTGGGGCCTGGTCTGAAGCTTTCTTT. Protein product: CASSSSGAWSEAFF.

The rearrangement links TRBV27 to TRBJ1-5; tentatively, D is TRBD1 (5 bases). The CDR3 has 14 amino acids. Trimming shortened V by 6 bases and J by 7 bases, and 16 bases separated the two germline ends. CDR1 and CDR2 (germline): MNHEY, SMNVEV (reference sequence). For the CDR3, the DNA is TGTGCCAGCAGCCACGGACAAGCAGTCCAGCCCCAGCATTTT. Translating it yields CASSHGQAVQPQHF.

The chain links TRBV30 to TRBJ2-1, with TRBD2 as a possible D gene (6 bases). The CDR3 is 15 amino acids. V was clipped by 0 bases and J by 0 bases, with 9 bases between them. Germline assignment: CDR1 GTSNPN and CDR2 SVGIG (reference sequence). The DNA for the CDR3 is TGTGCCTGGAGTGTACTCGGGAGCTCCTACAATGAGCAGTTCTTC. Amino acids: CAWSVLGSSYNEQFF.

The chain is built from TRBV3-1 (or the pseudogene TRBV3-2) and TRBJ1-4, with TRBD1 matching 9 bases. Per germline, CDR1 LGHDT and CDR2 YNNKEL (reference sequence). The CDR3 is made up of 16 amino acids. V was clipped by 4 bases and J by 8 bases; unmatched bases: 11. The CDR3 DNA reads as TGTGCCAGCAGCCGACAGCCGGGACAGGGTGAGGAAAAACTGTTTTTT. The encoded protein is CASSRQPGQGEEKLFF.

This chain uses TRBV3-1 (or the pseudogene TRBV3-2) with TRBJ2-2; D is perhaps TRBD1 (6 bases). CDR1 and CDR2 from the germline V gene are LGHDT and YNNKEL (reference sequence). The CDR3 loop spans 16 amino acids. Trimming removed 4 bases from V and 2 bases from J, with 14 bases in between. CDR3 nucleotides: TGTGCCAGCAGCCCTGGCAAGGGGGTTAACACCGGGGAGCTGTTTTTT. This codes for CASSPGKGVNTGELFF.

The V gene is TRBV28, the J gene TRBJ1-1; D unclear. CDR3 length: 14 residues. Germline V gene lookup returns CDR1 MDHEN and CDR2 SYDVKM. The V end lost 6 bases, the J end lost 1 base, and 12 bases lay between the germline ends. This CDR3 is CASRGWSGNTEAFF. In DNA form, the CDR3 reads TGTGCCAGCAGAGGCTGGTCGGGGAACACTGAAGCTTTCTTT. Full variable domain (remainder filled in from reference TRBV28 and TRBJ1-1): DVKVTQSSRYLVKRTGEKVFLECVQDMDHENMFWYRQDPGLGLRLIYFSYDVKMKEKGDIPEGYSVSREKKERFSLILESASTNQTSMYLCASRGWSGNTEAFFGQGTRLTVV.

The genes are TRBV11-3 and TRBJ2-1; 10 bases are shared with TRBD2. Germline CDR1 is SGHNT and CDR2 is YENEEA. Losses at the gene ends were 5 bases for V and 7 bases for J; bases not matched to a gene: 8. The CDR3 is made up of 15 amino acids. CDR3 sequence: CASSPSGREYNEQFF. The CDR3 region has the DNA TGTGCCAGCAGCCCCAGCGGGAGGGAATATAATGAGCAGTTCTTC.

The rearrangement links TRBV19 to TRBJ2-7, with D tentatively TRBD1 (6 bases). Germline V gene data show CDR1 as LNHDA and CDR2 as SQIVND (reference sequence). The CDR3 sequence is 14 residues long. The V and J ends lost 6 bases and 6 bases respectively, with 18 bases between them. CDR3 in amino acids: CASRRQDSRSEQYF. In DNA, the CDR3 is TGTGCCAGTAGGCGACAGGATAGCAGGAGCGAGCAGTACTTC.

V is TRBV3-1 (or the pseudogene TRBV3-2) and J is TRBJ1-3; TRBD1 matches 10 bases. The trim removed 0 bases at V and 0 bases at J, leaving 8 bases unmatched. The CDR3 is 19 amino acids. Germline V gives CDR1 LGHDT, CDR2 YNNKEL (reference sequence). CDR3 protein: CASSQEGTGVGSSGNTIYF. DNA for the CDR3: TGTGCCAGCAGCCAAGAAGGGACAGGGGTTGGAAGCTCTGGAAACACCATATATTTT.

The sample holds a few counts of this clone. The sample has other DNA sequences that encode this CDR3 too. The chain carries TRBV12-3 or TRBV12-4 and TRBJ2-1; TRBD1 matches 7 bases. Unmatched junction bases numbered 4, after V lost 6 bases and J lost 8 bases. This CDR3 has 12 residues. The CDR3 DNA follows: TGTGCCAGCAGCCTAACAGGGGATGAGCAGTTCTTC. This codes for CASSLTGDEQFF.

The CDR3 DNA is TGTGCCAGCAGTTATCGGGACACTGAAGCTTTCTTT. Translating it yields CASSYRDTEAFF. The V and J genes are TRBV12-3 or TRBV12-4 and TRBJ1-1; D uncertain. CDR3 size: 12 residues. Trimming cost V 4 bases and J 3 bases, with 6 bases left between them.

This chain connects TRBV5-1 to TRBJ2-3, with 10 nucleotides matching TRBD2. The CDR3 has 17 amino acids. The germline V gene has CDR1 SGHRS and CDR2 YFSETQ. With V trimmed by 4 bases and J by 2 bases, 10 bases remained unmatched. Written as DNA, the CDR3 is TGCGCCAGCAGCCCTCGGGGAGCGGGAGGGATCACAGATACGCAGTATTTT. Translated: CASSPRGAGGITDTQYF.

This clone was seen once. V usage is TRBV3-1 (or the pseudogene TRBV3-2) and J usage is TRBJ2-1; possible D gene TRBD2, 6 bases. CDR1 LGHDT and CDR2 YNNKEL come from the germline V gene (reference sequence). This CDR3 is 16 amino acids long. With 4 bases removed from V and 4 bases from J, the gap between germline ends came to 17 bases. Here the CDR3 reads CASSPPQRAAYNEQFF. The CDR3 coding sequence is TGTGCCAGCAGCCCACCCCAGCGGGCCGCTTACAATGAGCAGTTCTTC.

The chain combines TRBV27 with TRBJ1-5; possibly TRBD1 for D (5 bases). The CDR3 runs 14 residues. Per the germline V gene, CDR1 is MNHEY and CDR2 is SMNVEV (reference sequence). V was shortened by 6 bases and J by 4 bases, with 13 bases between the two germline ends. This CDR3 reads CASRPAGGNQPQHF. CDR3 nucleotides: TGTGCCAGCAGACCGGCTGGGGGGAATCAGCCCCAGCATTTT.

In DNA form, the CDR3 reads TGTGCCAGCAGCCTGGGACAGGGGAACACCGGGGAGCTGTTTTTT. Amino acid sequence: CASSLGQGNTGELFF. V gene TRBV7-6 combines with J gene TRBJ2-2; TRBD1 matches 9 bases. V shed 5 bases and J 1 base; nucleotides not matched to a gene: 2. The CDR3 has 15 amino acids. CDR1 SGHVS and CDR2 FNYEAQ come from the germline V gene.

The rearrangement joins TRBV10-2 to TRBJ2-5; 9 positions match TRBD2. The CDR3 runs to 15 residues. V dropped 2 bases and J dropped 4; count of bases not matched to a gene: 5. CDR1 is WSHSY and CDR2 is SAAADI in the germline V gene. The CDR3 nucleotides are TGCGCCAGCAGTGAGCCAGCGGGGGGAGTAGAGACCCAGTACTTC. It specifies CASSEPAGGVETQYF.

This sequence joins TRBV7-8 and TRBJ1-5; D ambiguous. The V end was cut by 10 bases, the J end by 7 bases, with 23 bases between. The CDR3 covers 15 residues. CDR1 is SGHVS and CDR2 is FQNEAQ in the germline V gene. CDR3 sequence (DNA): TGTGCCACGCGCGCCGCCGGGAGATTGGGACAGCCCCAGCATTTT. Translating it yields CATRAAGRLGQPQHF.

This clone is deemed medium-sized. This chain uses TRBV19 with TRBJ1-3; unclear D gene. The CDR3 extends over 16 amino acids. V lost 2 bases, J lost 4 bases, and 15 bases lay in between. Germline CDR1 and CDR2: LNHDA and SQIVND (reference sequence). The chain's CDR3 is CASSISAPLRGNTIYF. As DNA, the CDR3 is TGTGCCAGTAGTATATCGGCCCCCCTGAGGGGAAACACCATATATTTT.

J is TRBJ2-7 and V is TRBV6-4; 11 bases map to TRBD1. The CDR3 totals 13 residues. Germline CDR1 is MRHNA and CDR2 is SNTAGT. Trimming took 2 bases from V and 6 from J; bases not matched to a gene: 0. As DNA, the CDR3 is TGTGCCAGCAGTGACGGGACAGGGGGCGAGCAGTACTTC. Amino acid sequence: CASSDGTGGEQYF.

This chain links TRBV6-5 with TRBJ1-1; 10 bases are shared with TRBD1. The CDR3 runs to 13 residues. CDR1 is MNHEY, CDR2 SVGAGI, per germline. After removal of 10 bases from V and 5 bases from J, the junction contained 7 bases not matched to a gene. CDR3 nucleotides: TGTGCCATCGGGGACAGGGGCGGAACTGAAGCTTTCTTT. Translation: CAIGDRGGTEAFF.

The chain has TRBV11-2 and TRBJ2-7, with D unresolved. Trimming took 5 bases from V and 3 from J, leaving 5 bases between them. Per germline, CDR1 SGHAT and CDR2 FQNNGV. This CDR3 region has 11 residues. The CDR3 is CASSPRYEQYF. The CDR3, as DNA: TGTGCCAGCAGCCCGCGCTACGAGCAGTACTTC.

The V gene is TRBV5-1, the J gene TRBJ1-6, with TRBD1 identical over 10 bases. Unmatched junction bases numbered 3, after V lost 3 bases and J lost 6 bases. Germline lookup yields CDR1 SGHRS and CDR2 YFSETQ. This CDR3 has 15 residues. CDR3 nucleotides: TGCGCCAGCAGCTGGGGGACAGGGGTTAATTCACCCCTCCACTTT. It encodes CASSWGTGVNSPLHF.

This clone was picked up one time. The chain uses TRBV18 and TRBJ2-7; maybe TRBD1 (6 bases). Trimming stripped 6 bases from V and 0 bases from J, with 18 bases between. CDR1 and CDR2 (germline): KGHSH, LQKENI. The CDR3 is made up of 16 amino acids. The CDR3 sequence is CASSREQGRSSYEQYF. The CDR3 region has the DNA TGTGCCAGCTCGCGCGAACAGGGTAGAAGCTCCTACGAGCAGTACTTC.

This clone was observed a handful of times. V is TRBV11-2 and J is TRBJ1-5; D possibly corresponds to TRBD1 (6 bases). This CDR3 comprises 15 residues. The V and J ends lost 1 base and 4 bases respectively, with 11 bases between them. CDR1 is SGHAT and CDR2 is FQNNGV in the germline V gene. The CDR3 bases are TGTGCCAGCAGCTTAGGCTGGACAGATAATCAGCCCCAGCATTTT. Translated, it gives CASSLGWTDNQPQHF.

The chain joins TRBV9 to TRBJ2-7; 8 positions match TRBD1. The CDR3 spans 15 residues. Germline CDR1 and CDR2: SGDLS and YYNGEE. V lost 3 bases to trimming and J lost 3 bases; unmatched junction nucleotides: 8. The CDR3 is CASSASGTGLYEQYF. DNA for the CDR3: TGTGCCAGCAGCGCATCAGGGACAGGACTCTACGAGCAGTACTTC. The full variable domain, its missing parts supplied by reference TRBV9 and TRBJ2-7, is DSGVTQTPKHLITATGQRVTLRCSPRSGDLSVYWYQQSLDQGLQFLIQYYNGEERAKGNILERFSAQQFPDLHSELNLSSLELGDSALYFCASSASGTGLYEQYFGPGTRLTVT.

This clone has a single count. This chain connects TRBV6-5 to TRBJ2-3, with 7 positions matching TRBD2. This CDR3 region has 13 residues. With V trimmed by 6 bases and J by 3 bases, 3 bases remained unmatched. Per the germline V gene, CDR1 is MNHEY and CDR2 is SVGAGI. The CDR3 sequence: CASRTSSTDTQYF. The CDR3 nucleotides read TGTGCCAGCAGGACTAGCAGTACAGATACGCAGTATTTT.